This TCR beta chain was profiled in a study of regulatory T cells in long-lasting Graves disease. The V gene's germline CDR1 is MNHEY and CDR2 SVGEGT. The CDR3 is 18 residues long. Arm-PCR of CDR3 regions and iRepertoire HTBI primers were the basis on which TCR beta libraries were built. TCRdb reprocessed the multiplex PCR reads with MiXCR, giving one entry per CDR3 protein. The sample carries about 520,000 distinct CDR3 sequences, about 12% recorded once. Described time point: newly diagnosed GD, antithyroid drugs for less than 3 months. RNA extracted from PBMCs served as the sequencing template. In this sample, this clonotype turned up a few times. One end of the junction varies from germline; a read error may be responsible. The same sample was also used in a study of T cells in Graves' hyperthyroidism and ophthalmopathy.

The rearrangement uses TRBV6-2 or TRBV6-3 and TRBJ1-5; 10 bases fit TRBD1. This sequence originates from a woman aged 25 to 45 with Graves disease. The specimen comprised peripheral blood mononuclear cells (PBMCs), sampled at new diagnosis, from a patient treated with antithyroid drugs. The CDR3 DNA sequence: TGTGCCAGCAGTGAGGGGACAGGGGTTTTCCGACGCAATCAGCCACAGCATTTT. Translated, it gives CASSEGTGVFRRNQPQHF.